The 17 T cell receptor beta chains in this list originate from one sample, sequenced in a study of blood T cell repertoires in COVID-19. Sequencing used immunoSEQ multiplex PCR; TCRdb keeps in-frame clones, though not all of them. The data contain over 300,000 clones, about 89% of them singletons. Specimen: PBMCs or T cells enriched from blood (not recorded which). Receptor source: a woman between 40 and 55 years old who had recovered from COVID-19.

This clone was observed a handful of times. The chain is built from TRBV9 and TRBJ1-4; D remains unclear. The length of the CDR3 is 15 residues. The ends were cut back, 5 bases at V and 8 bases at J, with 19 bases in the middle. In germline, CDR1 is SGDLS, CDR2 YYNGEE. CDR3: CASREADGRGEKLFF. The CDR3 nucleotides are TGTGCCAGCAGGGAGGCGGACGGTCGCGGAGAAAAACTGTTTTTT.

This chain uses TRBV12-3 or TRBV12-4 with TRBJ2-7; possible D gene TRBD1, 6 bases. The CDR3 has 13 residues. V lost 5 bases and J lost 2, with 10 bases in between. The DNA of the CDR3 is TGTGCCAGCAGTCAGGGGTATGCCTACGAGCAGTACTTC. Amino acids: CASSQGYAYEQYF.

The chain links TRBV5-4 to TRBJ2-7, with D possibly matching TRBD2 (6 bases). Germline V CDR1 and CDR2: SGHNT, YYREEE (reference sequence). The V end lost 4 bases, the J end lost 3 bases, and 20 bases lay between the germline ends. The CDR3 is made up of 16 amino acids. CDR3 DNA: TGTGCCAGCAGCCAACTTTCGTCTAGCGTTTTCTACGAGCAGTACTTC. This gives the protein CASSQLSSSVFYEQYF.

The genes are TRBV27 and TRBJ1-1, with 8 bases identical to TRBD1. The V segment lost 2 bases and the J segment 1 base; nucleotides outside the gene matches: 3. The CDR3 loop spans 15 amino acids. Germline assignment: CDR1 MNHEY and CDR2 SMNVEV (reference sequence). The CDR3 reads CASSLRQGRNTEAFF. The CDR3, as DNA: TGTGCCAGCAGTTTAAGACAGGGGCGGAACACTGAAGCTTTCTTT.

Only one count was recorded for this clone. The rearrangement joins TRBV28 to TRBJ2-5; the D gene is possibly TRBD2 (6 bases). Trimming stripped 4 bases from V and 2 bases from J, with 8 bases between. Per germline, CDR1 MDHEN and CDR2 SYDVKM. The CDR3 spans 13 residues. The CDR3 sequence is CASSWGGQETQYF. Written as DNA, the CDR3 is TGTGCCAGCAGTTGGGGAGGTCAAGAGACCCAGTACTTC.

V is TRBV7-8 and J is TRBJ2-6; weak D call: TRBD2 (6 bases). V was clipped by 0 bases and J by 0 bases, with 18 bases between them. The germline V gene encodes CDR1 SGHVS and CDR2 FQNEAQ. The CDR3 runs 20 residues. The CDR3 sequence: CASSLADSGLLSSGANVLTF. In DNA, the CDR3 is TGTGCCAGCAGCTTAGCGGACTCGGGACTGCTGAGCTCTGGGGCCAACGTCCTGACTTTC. Drawing the rest from reference TRBV7-8 and TRBJ2-6, the complete variable domain is GAGVSQSPRYKVAKRGQDVALRCDPISGHVSLFWYQQALGQGPEFLTYFQNEAQLDKSGLPSDRFFAERPEGSVSTLKIQRTQQEDSAVYLCASSLADSGLLSSGANVLTFGAGSRLTVL.

This chain links TRBV9 with TRBJ1-1; 9 bases agree with TRBD1. Germline V CDR1 and CDR2: SGDLS, YYNGEE. The CDR3 is 15 residues long. The ends lost 2 bases at V and 5 bases at J; junction bases unmatched: 7. The CDR3 nucleotides are TGTGCCAGCAGCGTCGGACAGGGGACGTGGACTGAAGCTTTCTTT. It translates to CASSVGQGTWTEAFF.

The chain links TRBV7-2 to TRBJ1-4, with TRBD1 as a possible D gene (5 bases). The CDR3 extends over 13 amino acids. Germline V gene lookup returns CDR1 SGHTA and CDR2 FQGNSA. V was cut by 1 base and J by 8 bases, with 8 bases left in between. The CDR3 region is CASSLGRGEKLFF. The CDR3 DNA reads as TGTGCCAGCAGCTTAGGGAGGGGAGAAAAACTGTTTTTT.

The V gene is TRBV29-1, the J gene TRBJ2-7; 7 bases are a match to TRBD1. V lost 1 base and J lost 1; bases outside the gene matches: 1. Germline V gene sequence: CDR1 SQVTM, CDR2 ANQGSEA. The CDR3 has 13 residues. CDR3 in amino acids: CSVEGDSSYEQYF. CDR3 DNA: TGCAGCGTTGAAGGGGACAGTTCCTACGAGCAGTACTTC.

This chain joins TRBV27 and TRBJ2-1, with 7 bases matching TRBD1. CDR1 and CDR2 (germline): MNHEY, SMNVEV (reference sequence). J gave up 1 base and V 4 bases, and 4 bases lay outside the gene matches. The CDR3 sequence is 15 residues long. CDR3 residues: CASSWAGGSYNEQFF. The CDR3 DNA follows: TGTGCCAGCAGTTGGGCAGGGGGTTCCTACAATGAGCAGTTCTTC.

The V call is TRBV7-3, the J call TRBJ2-3; TRBD2 agrees at 7 bases. CDR3 size: 15 residues. Germline loops: CDR1 SGHTA, CDR2 FQGTGA. The ends lost 3 bases at V and 6 bases at J; junction bases unmatched: 9. The CDR3 region is CASSFGAGELDTQYF. CDR3 nucleotides: TGTGCCAGCAGCTTCGGGGCGGGGGAATTGGATACGCAGTATTTT.

The V call is TRBV9, the J call TRBJ2-7; 12 bases agree with TRBD2. The J segment lost 5 bases and the V segment lost 3 bases, leaving 3 bases of the junction unmatched. There are 14 residues in the CDR3. Germline CDR1 is SGDLS and CDR2 is YYNGEE. The CDR3 protein is CASSAGLAGDEQYF. The DNA for the CDR3 is TGTGCCAGCAGCGCGGGACTAGCGGGCGACGAGCAGTACTTC.

This chain connects TRBV7-6 to TRBJ1-5, with TRBD1 identical over 10 bases. V lost 5 bases to trimming and J lost 6 bases; unmatched junction nucleotides: 7. The CDR3 spans 15 residues. Germline values: CDR1 SGHVS, CDR2 FNYEAQ. For the CDR3, the DNA is TGTGCCAGCAGCCGGGGACAGGGGTTTAGTCAGCCCCAGCATTTT. This codes for CASSRGQGFSQPQHF.

The V and J genes are TRBV11-3 and TRBJ2-1, with 11 bases aligning to TRBD2. Looked up from germline, CDR1 is SGHNT and CDR2 is YENEEA. The CDR3 is made up of 13 amino acids. V was clipped by 5 bases and J by 13 bases; unmatched bases: 7. The CDR3 DNA reads as TGTGCCAGCAGCCCGACTAGCGGGAAGCACCAGTTCTTC. Translated: CASSPTSGKHQFF. The variable domain in full, with the rest retrieved from reference TRBV11-3 and TRBJ2-1, is EAGVVQSPRYKIIEKKQPVAFWCNPISGHNTLYWYLQNLGQGPELLIRYENEEAVDDSQLPKDRFSAERLKGVDSTLKIQPAELGDSAVYLCASSPTSGKHQFFGPGTRLTVL.

This clone was seen a few times. CDR3: CASSQRLMASGSTDTQYF. The CDR3 bases are TGTGCCAGCAGCCAACGCCTAATGGCTAGCGGTAGCACAGATACGCAGTATTTT. V gene TRBV4-2 combines with J gene TRBJ2-3, with 7 bases fitting TRBD2. This CDR3 is built from 18 residues. V shed 2 bases, J shed 0 bases, and the junction held 11 bases outside the gene matches. Germline assignment: CDR1 LGHNA and CDR2 YNFKEQ.

The chain links TRBV24-1 to TRBJ1-2; D possibly corresponds to TRBD1 (5 bases). The germline gives CDR1 KGHDR, CDR2 SFDVKD. V lost 2 bases to trimming and J lost 3 bases, with 12 bases between them. The CDR3 totals 15 residues. CDR3 sequence: CATSDSLGGDYGYTF. CDR3 nucleotides: TGTGCCACCAGTGATTCCCTCGGGGGGGACTATGGCTACACCTTC.

This clone occurred a few times. The chain links TRBV6-5 to TRBJ1-3; no firm D call. Germline V gene data show CDR1 as MNHEY and CDR2 as SVGAGI. The CDR3 runs to 13 residues. Trimming cost V 6 bases and J 7 bases, with 13 bases left between them. CDR3 DNA sequence: TGTGCCAGCAGGAGTCTCGGCGGGAACACCATATATTTT. Its translation is CASRSLGGNTIYF.